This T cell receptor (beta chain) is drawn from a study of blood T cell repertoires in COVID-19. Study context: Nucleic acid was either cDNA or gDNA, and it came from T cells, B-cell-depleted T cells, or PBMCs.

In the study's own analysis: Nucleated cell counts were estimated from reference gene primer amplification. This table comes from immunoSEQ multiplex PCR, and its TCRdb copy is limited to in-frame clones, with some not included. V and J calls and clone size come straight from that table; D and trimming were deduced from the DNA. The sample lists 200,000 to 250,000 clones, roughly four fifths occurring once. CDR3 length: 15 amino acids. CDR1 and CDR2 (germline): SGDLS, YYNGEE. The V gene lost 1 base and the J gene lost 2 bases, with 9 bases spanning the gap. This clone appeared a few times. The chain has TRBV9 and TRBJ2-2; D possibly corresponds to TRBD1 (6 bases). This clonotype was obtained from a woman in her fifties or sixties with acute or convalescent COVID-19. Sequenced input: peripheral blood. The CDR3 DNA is TGTGCCAGCAGCGTACGGACAGAAAACACCGGGGAGCTGTTTTTT. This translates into CASSVRTENTGELFF.